These 4 T cell receptor beta chains share one sample of origin, sequenced in a study of cytomegalovirus exposure and HLA in healthy donors. The PCR had 60 Vbeta and 13 Jbeta primers. Here immunoSEQ multiplex PCR was the method, and the copy in TCRdb shows in-frame clones only, minus some. The repertoire holds 150,000 to 200,000 clones, roughly 80% seen once, with less than 2% in the top ten. Sequenced: PBMCs. The receptors derive from a man aged 40-49 years in good health and CMV-seronegative.

The chain carries TRBV6-1 and TRBJ1-2; the match to TRBD1 covers 7 bases. Germline-derived CDR1 and CDR2 are MNHNS and SASEGT. The length of the CDR3 is 13 residues. V dropped 1 base and J dropped 7; count of bases not matched to a gene: 3. CDR3 in DNA: TGTGCCAGCAGTGAAGGACAGGGCCTTGGCTACACCTTC. Amino acid sequence: CASSEGQGLGYTF.

This clone has just a few counts. Other DNA sequences within the sample encode an identical CDR3. This rearrangement joins TRBV30 to TRBJ1-1, with D hard to call. Germline CDR1 is GTSNPN and CDR2 is SVGIG (reference sequence). The CDR3 length is 13 residues. V lost 0 bases and J lost 2, with 7 bases in between. This CDR3 is CAWSVSVNTEAFF. In nucleotides, the CDR3 is TGTGCCTGGAGTGTAAGCGTTAACACTGAAGCTTTCTTT.

V usage is TRBV13 and J usage is TRBJ2-7, with 10 bases aligning to TRBD2. Losses at the gene ends were 8 bases for V and 4 bases for J; bases not matched to a gene: 17. The CDR3 covers 17 residues. Germline CDR1 reads PRHDT; CDR2 reads FYEKMQ (reference sequence). Here the CDR3 DNA reads TGTGCCAGCTCCCGGGCGGAAGCGGGGGGGGTTTCTTACGAGCAGTACTTC. Translating gives CASSRAEAGGVSYEQYF.

This chain uses TRBV13 with TRBJ2-6, with D tentatively TRBD1 (5 bases). Per the germline V gene, CDR1 is PRHDT and CDR2 is FYEKMQ (reference sequence). The CDR3 is 16 amino acids. V lost 6 bases and J 1 base, leaving 13 bases between the germline ends. The CDR3: CASRLAPGSGANVLTF. For the CDR3, the DNA is TGTGCCAGCAGGTTGGCTCCAGGGTCTGGGGCCAACGTCCTGACTTTC.